This T cell receptor (beta chain) was found in a study of spatial heterogeneity in lung cancer. Every TCR cDNA molecule carried a tag that served as a unique molecular identifier. TCRdb independently ran MiXCR on the 5' RACE reads; one entry per CDR3 protein. The data contain around 13,000 distinct CDR3 sequences, under 6.5% of them singletons. Study-level points and caveats: It was found that expanded intratumoral alpha and beta TCR counts tracked tumor mutation counts.

Noted time point: sample taken at primary tumor resection. Donation came from some 73 patients with untreated early-stage non-small cell lung cancer. The CDR3 has 12 residues. Per the germline V gene, CDR1 is DFQATT and CDR2 is SNEGSKA (reference sequence). V was shortened by 5 bases and J by 8 bases, with 15 bases between the two germline ends. This clonotype showed up many times. Its antigen is unknown. The V call is TRBV20-1, the J call TRBJ1-2, with D tentatively TRBD1 (6 bases). This TCR came from a male donor with early-stage non-small cell lung cancer. The sequencing used lung tumor tissue, collected at surgery. CDR3 protein: CSAADRTPGYTF. The CDR3 nucleotides are TGCAGTGCTGCCGACAGGACTCCGGGCTACACCTTC.